The 24 T cell receptor beta chains reported below all come from one sample, sequenced in a study of blood T cell repertoires in COVID-19. Clones were read by immunoSEQ multiplex PCR, and TCRdb kept only the in-frame ones, dropping some. The sample lists around 230,000 clones, roughly 87% occurring once. The specimen sequenced was PBMCs or T cells enriched from blood (not recorded which). Receptor source: a man younger than 30 with acute COVID-19.

The CDR3, as DNA: TGCGCCAGCAGTGAGTCGAGGGATGGCTACACCTTC. This sequence encodes CASSESRDGYTF. The chain uses TRBV10-2 and TRBJ1-2; D unclear. This CDR3 is 12 amino acids long. Germline CDR1 is WSHSY and CDR2 is SAAADI. V lost 0 bases to trimming and J lost 6 bases, with 5 bases between them.

In the case of this clone: Other DNA sequences in this sample translate to the same CDR3. The rearrangement uses TRBV5-1 and TRBJ2-6, with TRBD1 identical over 8 bases. This CDR3 has 15 amino acids. Germline trimming cut 2 bases from V and 2 bases from J; bases unmatched to any gene: 0. Germline loops: CDR1 SGHRS, CDR2 YFSETQ. The CDR3 protein is CASSLQGAGANVLTF. The CDR3 DNA is TGCGCCAGCAGCTTACAGGGGGCTGGGGCCAACGTCCTGACTTTC.

This clone showed up just a few times. The J gene is TRBJ2-1, the V gene TRBV5-1; TRBD2 matches at 12 bases. The germline V gene has CDR1 SGHRS and CDR2 YFSETQ. J gave up 0 bases and V 0 bases, and 16 bases lay outside the gene matches. This CDR3 comprises 22 residues. The CDR3 sequence is CASSLGLHPGLAGRRSYNEQFF. The CDR3 nucleotides are TGCGCCAGCAGCTTGGGCTTACACCCGGGACTAGCGGGCCGCCGCTCCTACAATGAGCAGTTCTTC.

This chain uses TRBV5-1 with TRBJ2-1; TRBD2 matches at 11 bases. CDR3 length equals 17 residues. In germline, CDR1 is SGHRS, CDR2 YFSETQ. Germline trimming cut 1 base from V and 1 base from J; bases unmatched to any gene: 4. Written as DNA, the CDR3 is TGCGCCAGCAGCTTGACACTAGCGGGAGTATCCTACAATGAGCAGTTCTTC. Its translation is CASSLTLAGVSYNEQFF.

This sequence joins TRBV4-1 and TRBJ1-5; 7 bases match TRBD1. Germline loops: CDR1 MGHRA, CDR2 YSYEKL. Trimming removed 4 bases from V and 4 bases from J; junction bases left unmatched: 7. The CDR3 has 15 residues. CDR3 region: CASSPGGIGNQPQHF. CDR3 in DNA: TGCGCCAGCAGCCCAGGGGGAATAGGGAATCAGCCCCAGCATTTT.

The chain joins TRBV30 to TRBJ1-5; TRBD1 matches at 8 bases. Unmatched junction bases numbered 10, after V lost 8 bases and J lost 1 base. The germline V gene has CDR1 GTSNPN and CDR2 SVGIG (reference sequence). This CDR3 is built from 15 residues. The CDR3 here is CATSSGGASNQPQHF. CDR3 in DNA: TGTGCCACCTCCTCAGGGGGCGCGAGCAATCAGCCCCAGCATTTT. Supplemented by reference TRBV30 and TRBJ1-5, the full variable domain reads SQTIHQWPATLVQPVGSPLSLECTVEGTSNPNLYWYRQAAGRGLQLLFYSVGIGQISSEVPQNLSASRPQDRQFILSSKKLLLSDSGFYLCATSSGGASNQPQHFGDGTRLSIL.

The count of this clone is one. The chain uses TRBV4-3 and TRBJ2-7, with 8 nucleotides matching TRBD2. The CDR3 is 15 residues long. Germline loops: CDR1 LGHNA, CDR2 YSLEER. Losses at the gene ends were 1 base for V and 2 bases for J; bases not matched to a gene: 4. The CDR3 loop reads CASSQAVGRAYEQYF. For the CDR3, the DNA is TGCGCCAGCAGCCAAGCCGTCGGGAGGGCCTACGAGCAGTACTTC.

The chain's CDR3 is CASSFGTGYTF. The DNA of the CDR3 is TGTGCCAGCAGCTTTGGGACAGGCTACACCTTC. This chain connects TRBV5-6 to TRBJ1-2; D may be TRBD1 (6 bases). The germline V gene has CDR1 SGHDT and CDR2 YYEEEE. V was clipped by 2 bases and J by 8 bases, with 7 bases between them. The CDR3 runs 11 residues. Looking up the rest from reference TRBV5-6 and TRBJ1-2 gives the full variable domain: DAGVTQSPTHLIKTRGQQVTLRCSPKSGHDTVSWYQQALGQGPQFIFQYYEEEERQRGNFPDRFSGHQFPNYSSELNVNALLLGDSALYLCASSFGTGYTFGSGTRLTVV.

This chain links TRBV28 with TRBJ2-7, with 13 bases identical to TRBD2. The V gene end was trimmed by 6 bases and the J gene end by 2 bases; junction bases not matched to a gene: 7. Germline V CDR1 and CDR2: MDHEN, SYDVKM. The CDR3 is 16 residues long. CDR3: CASSPGTSGMTYEQYF. The CDR3 nucleotides read TGTGCCAGCAGCCCCGGGACTAGCGGGATGACCTACGAGCAGTACTTC.

The gene calls are TRBV6-2 or TRBV6-3 and TRBJ1-3; the D is unclear. Trimming pared 7 bases from V and 8 bases from J, leaving 24 bases between. The CDR3 totals 16 residues. Per germline, CDR1 MNHEY and CDR2 SVGEGT. The CDR3 is CASIPHMWSEKDTIYF. The CDR3 DNA follows: TGTGCCAGCATCCCCCACATGTGGTCGGAGAAGGACACCATATATTTT.

The J gene is TRBJ2-3, the V gene TRBV7-2, with D perhaps matching TRBD2 (5 bases). The germline gives CDR1 SGHTA, CDR2 FQGNSA. This CDR3 region has 15 residues. Trimming took 1 base from V and 2 from J, leaving 10 bases between them. CDR3 bases: TGTGCCAGCAGCTTAGAGGGCGGGTACACAGATACGCAGTATTTT. This encodes CASSLEGGYTDTQYF.

The chain recombines TRBV7-2 with TRBJ2-1; D is unresolved. The CDR3 is 15 amino acids. V lost 7 bases, J lost 0 bases, and 13 bases lay in between. Per the germline V gene, CDR1 is SGHTA and CDR2 is FQGNSA. The CDR3 DNA sequence: TGTGCCAGCACCTACCCCGATCACTCCTACAATGAGCAGTTCTTC. Amino acids: CASTYPDHSYNEQFF.

The chain couples TRBV19 to TRBJ2-7, with 10 bases that match TRBD1. The CDR3 sequence is 13 residues long. After removal of 6 bases from V and 3 bases from J, the junction contained 2 bases not matched to a gene. CDR1 is LNHDA, CDR2 SQIVND, per germline (reference sequence). CDR3 in DNA: TGTGCCAGTAGGGACAGGGGGAGCTACGAGCAGTACTTC. This encodes CASRDRGSYEQYF.

This clone has only one observation. The rearrangement links TRBV24-1 to TRBJ2-7; 8 positions agree with TRBD2. CDR1 is KGHDR, CDR2 SFDVKD, per germline. The CDR3 contains 15 residues. J gave up 5 bases and V 4 bases, and 9 bases lay outside the gene matches. CDR3 in DNA: TGTGCCACCAGTGACCCTCCCAGCGGGAGTCACGAGCAGTACTTC. Translated, it gives CATSDPPSGSHEQYF.

The rearrangement joins TRBV18 to TRBJ1-2; D is possibly TRBD1 (5 bases). Looked up from germline, CDR1 is KGHSH and CDR2 is LQKENI. Trimming removed 8 bases from V and 8 bases from J, with 18 bases in between. CDR3 length: 13 amino acids. CDR3 in amino acids: CASAPEQGNGYTF. CDR3 sequence (DNA): TGTGCCAGCGCCCCCGAGCAGGGTAACGGCTACACCTTC.

The chain carries TRBV4-2 and TRBJ1-2; D might be TRBD1 (5 bases). Per germline, CDR1 LGHNA and CDR2 YNFKEQ. V gave up 0 bases and J gave up 5 bases, with 16 bases separating them. The length of the CDR3 is 16 residues. The CDR3: CASSQDLLSDSYGYTF. The DNA of the CDR3 is TGTGCCAGCAGCCAAGACCTACTTTCAGACAGTTATGGCTACACCTTC.

The rearrangement joins TRBV9 to TRBJ2-7; TRBD1 agrees at 8 bases. V was pared by 0 bases and J by 6 bases, with 8 bases of the junction left unmatched. CDR1 SGDLS and CDR2 YYNGEE come from the germline V gene. The CDR3 has 15 amino acids. CDR3 nucleotides: TGTGCCAGCAGCGTAGTGACAGGGGATAGGAGCGAGCAGTACTTC. This translates into CASSVVTGDRSEQYF.

This chain connects TRBV28 to TRBJ2-5; 7 nucleotides agree with TRBD1. This CDR3 contains 15 residues. Losses at the gene ends were 4 bases for V and 4 bases for J; bases not matched to a gene: 9. CDR1 and CDR2 from the germline V gene are MDHEN and SYDVKM. CDR3 in amino acids: CASSSPGQSRETQYF. CDR3 bases: TGTGCCAGCAGTTCCCCGGGACAGTCGCGAGAGACCCAGTACTTC.

This chain connects TRBV20-1 to TRBJ2-1; unclear D gene. In germline, CDR1 is DFQATT, CDR2 SNEGSKA (reference sequence). Trimming shortened V by 5 bases and J by 7 bases, and 9 bases separated the two germline ends. This CDR3 has 11 amino acids. CDR3 region: CSAPQRNEQFF. DNA of the CDR3: TGCAGTGCTCCCCAGAGGAATGAGCAGTTCTTC.

The chain recombines TRBV9 with TRBJ1-2, with 10 positions matching TRBD1. The V gene end was trimmed by 3 bases and the J gene end by 6 bases; junction bases not matched to a gene: 8. This CDR3 has 15 residues. CDR1 is SGDLS, CDR2 YYNGEE, per germline. The CDR3 sequence: CASSEGGQGIDGYTF. The CDR3 DNA sequence: TGTGCCAGCAGCGAGGGGGGACAGGGGATTGATGGCTACACCTTC.

The chain has TRBV19 and TRBJ1-1; D is perhaps TRBD1 (6 bases). V was trimmed by 3 bases and J by 5 bases, leaving 10 bases between them. This CDR3 spans 13 amino acids. CDR1 is LNHDA and CDR2 is SQIVND in the germline V gene (reference sequence). The CDR3 DNA reads as TGTGCCAGTAGTATCTCACAGGGTACTGAAGCTTTCTTT. Translation gives CASSISQGTEAFF.

The rearrangement links TRBV28 to TRBJ2-1; the match to TRBD2 covers 11 bases. Germline values: CDR1 MDHEN, CDR2 SYDVKM. CDR3 size: 14 residues. V was clipped by 5 bases and J by 6 bases; unmatched bases: 3. The CDR3 DNA reads TGTGCCAGCAGTAAGACTAGCGGGATCAATGAGCAGTTCTTC. It encodes CASSKTSGINEQFF.

The genes are TRBV4-1 and TRBJ2-1, with 9 positions matching TRBD2. Germline assignment: CDR1 MGHRA and CDR2 YSYEKL. After removal of 0 bases from V and 6 bases from J, the junction contained 6 bases not matched to a gene. The CDR3 is 16 residues long. CDR3 DNA: TGCGCCAGCAGCCAAGAATTGGGACTAGCATTCAATGAGCAGTTCTTC. Protein product: CASSQELGLAFNEQFF.

This chain joins TRBV11-3 and TRBJ2-1; 14 positions match TRBD2. CDR1 and CDR2 from the germline V gene are SGHNT and YENEEA. There are 18 residues in the CDR3. J gave up 7 bases and V 3 bases, and 11 bases lay outside the gene matches. CDR3 in DNA: TGTGCCAGCAGCTTTTGGGCTGACGGGACTAGCGGGAGTAATGAGCAGTTCTTC. Amino acids: CASSFWADGTSGSNEQFF.